The 20 T cell receptor beta chains below were found in one sample sequenced in a study of T-cell memory formation after mild COVID-19. TCRdb re-analysed the 5' RACE reads in MiXCR, keeping a single row per CDR3 protein. This table holds 240,000 or so distinct CDR3 sequences, around a tenth found once. Sequenced sample: PBMCs or a T cell subset sorted from them (not recorded which). The receptors originated from a man aged 18 to 29 who had mild COVID-19 (a few samples of this study predate the infection). Cell type and time point are not known.

The chain joins TRBV12-3 or TRBV12-4 to TRBJ2-2, with D perhaps matching TRBD2 (5 bases). The CDR3 length is 14 residues. The V and J ends lost 0 bases and 6 bases respectively, with 8 bases between them. In DNA form, the CDR3 reads TGTGCCAGCAGTTTAGCAGGGAGATCCGGGGAGCTGTTTTTT. Amino acid sequence: CASSLAGRSGELFF.

The chain links TRBV12-3 or TRBV12-4 to TRBJ1-6; possibly TRBD1 for D (6 bases). CDR3 length equals 14 residues. The V gene lost 6 bases and the J gene lost 5 bases, with 11 bases spanning the gap. The DNA of the CDR3 is TGTGCCAGCAGCTATACAGGGAATAATTCACCCCTCCACTTT. It codes for CASSYTGNNSPLHF.

This CDR3 reads CASSFSGETHEQYF. DNA of the CDR3: TGTGCCAGCAGCTTTAGCGGGGAGACCCACGAGCAGTACTTC. The chain has TRBV7-6 and TRBJ2-7, with 8 bases aligning to TRBD2. The germline V gene encodes CDR1 SGHVS and CDR2 FNYEAQ. The CDR3 consists of 14 residues. V shed 3 bases and J 5 bases; nucleotides not matched to a gene: 6.

To note about this clonotype: The junction departs from the called germline gene at one end, perhaps through a read error. V gene TRBV20-1 combines with J gene TRBJ1-2; D possibly corresponds to TRBD1 (5 bases). This CDR3 is built from 13 residues. Looked up from germline, CDR1 is DFQATT and CDR2 is SNEGSKA (reference sequence). CDR3 DNA: TGCAGTGTTAGAAAGACAGTGGGATATGGCTACACCTTC. Its translation is CSVRKTVGYGYTF.

This clonotype was observed a handful of times. V is TRBV4-1 and J is TRBJ1-2; D is unresolved. CDR3 length equals 15 residues. Germline V CDR1 and CDR2: MGHRA, YSYEKL. The V end was cut by 1 base, the J end by 4 bases, with 13 bases between. The chain's CDR3 is CASSQVFRRSYGYTF. The CDR3 DNA is TGCGCCAGCAGCCAAGTATTTAGGAGGAGCTATGGCTACACCTTC.

This clonotype was found many times. The genes are TRBV18 and TRBJ1-2, with a tentative D call TRBD1 (6 bases). There are 13 residues in the CDR3. V was pared by 8 bases and J by 2 bases, with 12 bases between. Germline CDR1 is KGHSH and CDR2 is LQKENI. CDR3 in DNA: TGTGCCAGCAGCCCCACAGGGAACTATGGCTACACCTTC. Amino acids: CASSPTGNYGYTF.

Only a few counts were recorded for this clonotype. This chain's CDR3 is CASSEVHNYGYTF. CDR3 coding DNA: TGTGCCAGCAGTGAAGTACACAACTATGGCTACACCTTC. The chain has TRBV2 and TRBJ1-2, with no clear D. CDR1 and CDR2 from the germline V gene are SNHLY and FYNNEI. The V and J ends lost 1 base and 2 bases respectively, with 5 bases between them. The CDR3 is made up of 13 amino acids. The variable domain in full, with the rest retrieved from reference TRBV2 and TRBJ1-2, is EPEVTQTPSHQVTQMGQEVILRCVPISNHLYFYWYRQILGQKVEFLVSFYNNEISEKSEIFDDQFSVERPDGSNFTLKIRSTKLEDSAMYFCASSEVHNYGYTFGSGTRLTVV.

The J gene is TRBJ2-5, the V gene TRBV4-3, with TRBD1 matching over 12 bases. Trimming took 4 bases from V and 4 from J; bases not matched to a gene: 4. CDR1 and CDR2 from the germline V gene are LGHNA and YSLEER. The CDR3 sequence is 15 residues long. CDR3: CASSRGTGGSETQYF. CDR3 in DNA: TGCGCCAGCAGCCGAGGGACAGGGGGCTCAGAGACCCAGTACTTC.

This clonotype has a count of ten or more. In DNA, the CDR3 is TGTGCCAGCAGCCAAGAATTAGCGCCGAGTCCTCAAGAGACCCAGTACTTC. Translated: CASSQELAPSPQETQYF. V is TRBV4-2 and J is TRBJ2-5; tentative D call: TRBD2 (5 bases). This CDR3 has 17 amino acids. V was pared by 0 bases and J by 2 bases, with 16 bases between. Germline loops: CDR1 LGHNA, CDR2 YNFKEQ.

The rearrangement links TRBV10-3 to TRBJ1-2; D is ambiguous. From germline, CDR1 is ENHRY and CDR2 SYGVKD. Trimming removed 6 bases from V and 5 bases from J, with 10 bases in between. This CDR3 region has 12 residues. CDR3 in amino acids: CAIRIDQYGYTF. The CDR3 DNA sequence: TGTGCCATCAGAATAGATCAATATGGCTACACCTTC.

In its sample, this clonotype was seen a few times. The rearrangement joins TRBV20-1 to TRBJ2-7; the D gene could be TRBD1 or TRBD2 (6 bases each). The CDR3 runs 12 residues. Trimming removed 6 bases from V and 6 bases from J, with 15 bases in between. CDR1 and CDR2 from the germline V gene are DFQATT and SNEGSKA (reference sequence). CDR3 nucleotide sequence: TGCAGTGCGAGGGACTCAGGGGCCGAGCAGTACGTC. It yields the protein CSARDSGAEQYV.

V usage is TRBV7-2 and J usage is TRBJ2-7; D not certain. The CDR3 is 14 residues long. Between the trimmed V and J ends, which lost 6 bases and 11 bases, there was a span of 23 bases. Germline V gene data show CDR1 as SGHTA and CDR2 as FQGNSA. The CDR3: CASSPGHRGTEEYF. Here the CDR3 DNA reads TGTGCCAGCAGTCCGGGTCACCGTGGTACAGAGGAGTACTTC.

This clonotype has more than one count but fewer than ten. V gene TRBV25-1 combines with J gene TRBJ2-5, with no clear D. This CDR3 is built from 11 residues. V was trimmed by 3 bases and J by 5 bases, leaving 4 bases between them. The germline gives CDR1 MGHDK, CDR2 SYGVNS. The CDR3 loop is CASSDWETQYF. In nucleotides, the CDR3 is TGTGCCAGCAGTGATTGGGAGACCCAGTACTTC.

Ten or more counts support this clonotype. The V and J genes are TRBV6-1 and TRBJ2-7, with D perhaps assigned TRBD1 or TRBD2 (5 bases each). Germline CDR1 and CDR2: MNHNS and SASEGT. This CDR3 is built from 14 residues. Trimming took 7 bases from V and 4 from J, leaving 17 bases between them. DNA for the CDR3: TGTGCCAGCACCGGGATGGACAAGAGTTACGAGCAGTACTTC. Residues: CASTGMDKSYEQYF.

The chain carries TRBV24-1 and TRBJ1-2; possibly TRBD1 for D (6 bases). V was trimmed by 5 bases and J by 9 bases, leaving 15 bases between them. The CDR3 has 13 amino acids. CDR1 is KGHDR and CDR2 is SFDVKD in the germline V gene. CDR3 in amino acids: CATSGRTALSYTF. The CDR3 DNA sequence: TGTGCCACCAGTGGCCGGACAGCCTTAAGCTACACCTTC.

This clonotype was seen only once. The rearrangement links TRBV3-1 to TRBJ2-7, with 8 bases that match TRBD1. The CDR3 sequence is 14 residues long. V was pared by 2 bases and J by 6 bases, with 6 bases of the junction left unmatched. The germline V gene has CDR1 LGHDT and CDR2 YNNKEL (reference sequence). Here the CDR3 reads CASSQNRGSFEQYF. The CDR3 DNA is TGTGCCAGCAGCCAAAACAGGGGGAGTTTCGAGCAGTACTTC.

The genes are TRBV5-1 and TRBJ2-5; D call uncertain. The CDR3 spans 15 residues. V lost 1 base and J 3 bases, leaving 13 bases between the germline ends. Germline CDR1 is SGHRS and CDR2 is YFSETQ. Here the CDR3 DNA reads TGCGCCAGCAGCTTGTTTGGTCAGCTCGAAGAGACCCAGTACTTC. Protein: CASSLFGQLEETQYF.

The chain uses TRBV12-3 or TRBV12-4 and TRBJ2-7; D uncertain. Trimming took 3 bases from V and 2 from J, leaving 8 bases between them. The CDR3 runs to 13 residues. CDR3 bases: TGTGCCAGCAGTTTGCCACACACCTACGAGCAGTACTTC. This sequence encodes CASSLPHTYEQYF.

J is TRBJ2-7 and V is TRBV29-1, with TRBD1 matching 7 bases. Unmatched junction bases numbered 10, after V lost 6 bases and J lost 5 bases. The CDR3 is made up of 13 amino acids. The germline CDR1 and CDR2 sequences are SQVTM and ANQGSEA. The CDR3 here is CSVGTGVLDEQYV. The CDR3 nucleotides read TGCAGCGTGGGAACAGGGGTTTTAGACGAGCAGTACGTC.

This clonotype was seen more than once but under ten times. The gene calls are TRBV4-3 and TRBJ2-6, with D perhaps TRBD2 (5 bases). Deletions cut 5 bases from V and 2 bases from J, with 10 bases between. The CDR3 has 15 amino acids. The germline CDR1 and CDR2 sequences are LGHNA and YSLEER. DNA of the CDR3: TGCGCCAGCAGCAGGAGGACGGCTGGGGCCAACGTCCTGACTTTC. Translated: CASSRRTAGANVLTF.